Presented here are 24 T cell receptor beta chains from one specimen sequenced in a study of T-cell memory formation after mild COVID-19. From the 5' RACE reads, TCRdb called clonotypes with MiXCR, one entry per CDR3 protein. This table has 250,000 to 350,000 distinct CDR3 sequences, around 15% appearing once. Sequenced input: PBMCs or a T cell subset sorted from them (not recorded which). All receptors come from a man aged 18 to 30 who had mild COVID-19 (a few samples of this study predate the infection). Cell type and time point are not known.

The chain links TRBV7-2 to TRBJ2-2; 9 nucleotides align to TRBD1. CDR3 length: 16 residues. J was trimmed by 7 bases and V by 4 bases; bases with no gene match: 10. CDR1 SGHTA and CDR2 FQGNSA come from the germline V gene. The CDR3 reads CASSSATGGVVGELFF. CDR3 bases: TGTGCCAGCAGCTCAGCGACAGGGGGTGTTGTCGGGGAGCTGTTTTTT.

The chain recombines TRBV20-1 with TRBJ1-1; D is undetermined. The V gene's germline CDR1 is DFQATT and CDR2 SNEGSKA (reference sequence). Trimming took off 3 bases at V and 10 bases at J, with 3 bases between the two ends. This CDR3 spans 8 amino acids. CDR3 sequence reads: CSASAAFF. The CDR3 region has the DNA TGCAGTGCTAGTGCAGCTTTCTTT.

The gene calls are TRBV29-1 and TRBJ2-5; tentatively, D is TRBD2 (7 bases). The CDR3 length is 12 residues. CDR1 is SQVTM and CDR2 is ANQGSEA in the germline V gene. V was clipped by 2 bases and J by 5 bases, with 9 bases between them. The CDR3 region is CSVERGAETQYF. Written as DNA, the CDR3 is TGCAGCGTTGAACGGGGGGCGGAGACCCAGTACTTC.

This clonotype was observed a few times. This sequence joins TRBV4-1 and TRBJ1-6, with a weak D call TRBD1 (5 bases). The V end lost 1 base, the J end lost 6 bases, and 13 bases lay between the germline ends. This CDR3 comprises 16 residues. In germline, CDR1 is MGHRA, CDR2 YSYEKL. The CDR3 is CASSQGRGSINSPLHF. In DNA form, the CDR3 reads TGCGCCAGCAGCCAAGGGAGGGGATCAATTAATTCACCCCTCCACTTT.

This clonotype came up many times. The V gene is TRBV12-3 or TRBV12-4, the J gene TRBJ1-1; D possibly corresponds to TRBD1 (5 bases). Between the trimmed V and J ends, which lost 3 bases and 5 bases, there was a span of 16 bases. This CDR3 region has 15 residues. In nucleotides, the CDR3 is TGTGCCAGCAGTTTCCCCCACGCGGGGGATACTGAAGCTTTCTTT. Its translation is CASSFPHAGDTEAFF.

This clonotype appeared a few times. The chain links TRBV12-5 to TRBJ2-3, with D unclear. Germline lookup yields CDR1 LGHNT and CDR2 FRNRAP. This CDR3 contains 10 residues. Trimming removed 7 bases from V and 6 bases from J, with 5 bases in between. For the CDR3, the DNA is TGTGCTAGTGTTATGGATACGCAGTATTTT. Amino acid sequence: CASVMDTQYF.

This clonotype was observed a single time. The chain is built from TRBV30 and TRBJ1-2; 7 bases are shared with TRBD1. J gave up 8 bases and V 4 bases, and 7 bases lay outside the gene matches. The CDR3 loop spans 12 amino acids. CDR1 and CDR2 (germline): GTSNPN, SVGIG (reference sequence). CDR3: CAWTTGDWGYTF. In nucleotides, the CDR3 is TGTGCCTGGACCACAGGGGATTGGGGCTACACCTTC.

The chain employs TRBV20-1 and TRBJ2-6; maybe TRBD1 (5 bases). The germline V and J ends were trimmed by 3 bases and 4 bases, with 19 bases remaining between them. This CDR3 is 17 amino acids long. From germline, CDR1 is DFQATT and CDR2 SNEGSKA (reference sequence). The CDR3: CSASPPVGAKGANVLTF. Written as DNA, the CDR3 is TGCAGTGCTAGCCCACCTGTAGGGGCAAAGGGGGCCAACGTCCTGACTTTC.

This clonotype was found many times. This chain links TRBV7-2 with TRBJ1-2, with no clear D. Trimming pared 1 base from V and 4 bases from J, leaving 7 bases between. Germline loops: CDR1 SGHTA, CDR2 FQGNSA. The CDR3 is 13 residues long. The CDR3 loop is CASSLGGGYGYTF. The CDR3 DNA is TGTGCCAGCAGCTTAGGTGGCGGCTATGGCTACACCTTC.

This rearrangement joins TRBV7-2 to TRBJ2-1; D may be TRBD1 or TRBD2 (5 bases each). Trimming left V 1 base short and J 0 bases short, with 10 bases between. Germline V CDR1 and CDR2: SGHTA, FQGNSA. CDR3 length: 16 residues. The CDR3 nucleotides read TGTGCCAGCAGCTTAGTTGGGGACCTCTCCTACAATGAGCAGTTCTTC. This sequence encodes CASSLVGDLSYNEQFF.

This clonotype was counted between two and nine times. The chain couples TRBV6-5 to TRBJ1-1; a possible D gene is TRBD1 (6 bases). The CDR3 has 15 residues. V was pared by 9 bases and J by 4 bases, with 21 bases between. Per the germline V gene, CDR1 is MNHEY and CDR2 is SVGAGI. CDR3 sequence (DNA): TGTGCCAGGACGGTCGGGGGGCGCCGCCGCACTGAAGCTTTCTTT. Translation: CARTVGGRRRTEAFF.

This clonotype showed up just a few times. This chain connects TRBV12-5 to TRBJ2-1; 7 nucleotides match TRBD2. Trimming removed 6 bases from V and 2 bases from J; junction bases left unmatched: 7. CDR3 length: 15 residues. Per germline, CDR1 LGHNT and CDR2 FRNRAP. In DNA, the CDR3 is TGTGCTAGTGGCTCGGGGGGAGGCCCCTACAATGAGCAGTTCTTC. Translation gives CASGSGGGPYNEQFF.

This clonotype was detected a few times. CDR3 DNA sequence: TGCGCCAGCAACGGGGGCTCTGGGGCCAACGTCCTGACTTTC. Its protein product is CASNGGSGANVLTF. The rearrangement links TRBV5-1 to TRBJ2-6; a possible D gene is TRBD2 (6 bases). The CDR3 covers 14 residues. V was pared by 6 bases and J by 0 bases, with 7 bases between. CDR1 is SGHRS and CDR2 is YFSETQ in the germline V gene.

This clonotype turned up a few times. J is TRBJ2-3 and V is TRBV18; D is uncertain. Germline CDR1 is KGHSH and CDR2 is LQKENI. This CDR3 region has 14 residues. Deletions cut 3 bases from V and 0 bases from J, with 7 bases between. CDR3 residues: CASSPAASTDTQYF. The CDR3 bases are TGTGCCAGCTCACCTGCAGCTAGCACAGATACGCAGTATTTT.

The genes are TRBV29-1 and TRBJ2-1; D unresolved. Looked up from germline, CDR1 is SQVTM and CDR2 is ANQGSEA. This CDR3 is 11 amino acids long. Trimming cost V 3 bases and J 7 bases, with 7 bases left between them. This chain's CDR3 is CSVEIRNEQFF. As DNA, the CDR3 is TGCAGCGTTGAGATACGGAATGAGCAGTTCTTC.

This clonotype was detected a few times. CDR3 coding DNA: TGCGCCAGCAGCCAAGAGGGGGTCGGGAGCCGGATTCGGGGCTACACCTTC. This gives the protein CASSQEGVGSRIRGYTF. The chain links TRBV4-3 to TRBJ1-2; weak D call: TRBD1 (5 bases). The V end lost 0 bases, the J end lost 8 bases, and 22 bases lay between the germline ends. The CDR3 spans 17 residues. Germline CDR1 LGHNA, CDR2 YSLEER.

V gene TRBV10-3 combines with J gene TRBJ1-5; 7 nucleotides match TRBD1. V shed 5 bases, J shed 5 bases, and the junction held 0 bases outside the gene matches. Germline values: CDR1 ENHRY, CDR2 SYGVKD. CDR3 length: 12 amino acids. CDR3 in DNA: TGTGCCATCAGTCAGGGGGATCAGCCCCAGCATTTT. Residues: CAISQGDQPQHF.

This chain connects TRBV2 to TRBJ2-3, with D possibly matching TRBD2 (5 bases). This CDR3 comprises 13 residues. Germline V lookup: CDR1 SNHLY, CDR2 FYNNEI. V lost 8 bases and J lost 4, with 13 bases in between. The CDR3 DNA is TGTGCCAGCTTTGAGGGTTCGTCAGATACGCAGTATTTT. Amino acids: CASFEGSSDTQYF.

J is TRBJ1-5 and V is TRBV15; possibly TRBD1 for D (5 bases). The ends were cut back, 3 bases at V and 2 bases at J, with 26 bases in the middle. The germline CDR1 and CDR2 sequences are LNHNV and YYDKDF (reference sequence). The CDR3 covers 20 residues. This CDR3 is CATSSPRFFGDSIGNQPQHF. Here the CDR3 DNA reads TGTGCCACCAGCAGTCCCCGTTTCTTCGGGGACTCCATAGGCAATCAGCCCCAGCATTTT.

The V call is TRBV10-3, the J call TRBJ2-2; 7 nucleotides match TRBD1. The CDR3 consists of 17 residues. Germline values: CDR1 ENHRY, CDR2 SYGVKD. The V and J ends lost 3 bases and 1 base, in that order; junction bases with no gene match: 8. The CDR3 is CAISEPSTGLNTGELFF. CDR3 DNA: TGTGCCATCAGTGAACCATCGACAGGGTTGAACACCGGGGAGCTGTTTTTT.

In this sample, this clonotype turned up a few times. V and J are TRBV4-3 and TRBJ1-5, with TRBD1 as a possible D gene (5 bases). Trimming removed 0 bases at V and 7 bases at J, with 7 bases between. The germline gives CDR1 LGHNA, CDR2 YSLEER. The CDR3 contains 13 residues. The CDR3: CASSQDGGQPQHF. The DNA of the CDR3 is TGCGCCAGCAGCCAAGACGGGGGGCAGCCCCAGCATTTT.

In its sample, this clonotype was seen many times. The chain has TRBV6-2 or TRBV6-3 and TRBJ2-1; D is ambiguous. This CDR3 is 14 amino acids long. In germline, CDR1 is MNHEY, CDR2 SVGEGT. Deletions cut 3 bases from V and 0 bases from J, with 6 bases between. The CDR3 sequence is CASSYTISYNEQFF. The DNA for the CDR3 is TGTGCCAGCAGTTATACTATCTCCTACAATGAGCAGTTCTTC.

This clonotype has just a few counts. J is TRBJ2-3 and V is TRBV9; TRBD2 matches 11 bases. V gave up 0 bases and J gave up 4 bases; unmatched junction bases: 7. This CDR3 comprises 17 residues. CDR1 is SGDLS, CDR2 YYNGEE, per germline. CDR3 nucleotide sequence: TGTGCCAGCAGCGTAGCTATTAGCGGGGGGGCATCAGATACGCAGTATTTT. It yields the protein CASSVAISGGASDTQYF.

This clonotype was found many times. The V call is TRBV6-2 or TRBV6-3, the J call TRBJ2-2, with 7 bases identical to TRBD1. The CDR3 length is 16 residues. With 4 bases clipped from V and 4 bases from J, the junction kept 9 bases outside the gene matches. The V gene's germline CDR1 is MNHEY and CDR2 SVGEGT. This CDR3 reads CASSFKVGTATGELFF. CDR3 nucleotides: TGTGCCAGCAGTTTCAAAGTCGGGACAGCCACCGGGGAGCTGTTTTTT.